A selection of T cell receptor beta chains follows, all from one sample in a study of blood T cells in healthy people across ages. TCRdb itself ran the 5' RACE reads through MiXCR, one entry per CDR3 protein. Of about 940,000 distinct CDR3 sequences detected, approximately 49% appear once; the ten largest clones hold 10% to 15%. Sample: blood. These receptors originate from a man aged 25 to 40 in good health. Each CDR3 is given with its conserved first and last residue. D genes are given only for firm matches. Not all rows give a size; the values are once, few, many and, for expanded clones, a class.

V	J	size	D	CDR3	DNA
TRBV20-1	TRBJ2-3	.	.	CSARELGGTDTQYF	TGCAGTGCTAGAGAGCTAGGGGGTACAGATACGCAGTATTTT
TRBV7-2	TRBJ2-7	.	TRBD2	CASSSFPGGGTYEQYF	TGTGCCAGCAGCAGCTTTCCGGGCGGGGGGACCTACGAGCAGTACTTC
TRBV28	TRBJ1-2	.	.	CASSLWGAGYTF	TGTGCCAGCAGTTTATGGGGGGCAGGCTACACCTTC
TRBV29-1	TRBJ1-1	.	TRBD1	CSANRGSMNTEAFF	TGCAGCGCCAACAGGGGATCCATGAACACTGAAGCTTTCTTT
TRBV25-1	TRBJ1-6	.	.	CASSESQGYNSPLHF	TGTGCCAGCAGTGAATCCCAGGGATATAATTCACCCCTCCACTTT
TRBV5-1	TRBJ2-3	.	TRBD1	CASLMGQGTDTQYF	TGCGCCAGCTTAATGGGACAGGGCACAGATACGCAGTATTTT
TRBV12-3/TRBV12-4	TRBJ2-1	few	.	CASSLGPGNEQFF	TGTGCCAGCAGTTTAGGGCCCGGCAATGAGCAGTTCTTC
TRBV7-2	TRBJ2-7	few	.	CASSSTGRLVYEQYF	TGTGCCAGCAGTTCAACAGGTCGTTTAGTCTACGAGCAGTACTTC
TRBV4-2	TRBJ2-7	.	TRBD1	CASSQDPGGSYEQYF	TGTGCCAGCAGCCAAGATCCAGGGGGCTCCTACGAGCAGTACTTC
TRBV15	TRBJ1-5	.	TRBD1	CATSVDRYGSQPQHF	TGTGCCACCAGCGTGGACAGGTATGGAAGTCAGCCCCAGCATTTT
TRBV29-1	TRBJ2-1	few	TRBD2	CSVALTSGRRDEQFF	TGCAGCGTTGCCCTGACTAGCGGTCGTCGGGATGAGCAGTTCTTC